This T cell receptor (beta chain) stems from a study of OX40 agonist ivuxolimab in advanced cancers. Turning to the study itself: Ivuxolimab, an agonistic anti-OX40 (CD134) antibody, was given to patients. Therapy given before enrollment (anti-PD-1, anti-PD-L1 or anti-CTLA-4) was allowed, and 40% to 45% had some.

Worth noting for this clone: Its antigen is as yet unknown.

Method: immunoSEQ multiplex PCR; TCRdb's copy keeps in-frame clones and lacks some. The data show tens of thousands of clones, approximately 90% seen once. General study points: Antigen targets of the expanded peripheral T cells went undetermined.

This CDR3 is built from 14 residues. Germline loops: CDR1 MDHEN, CDR2 SYDVKM. V was clipped by 11 bases and J by 6 bases; unmatched bases: 11. Sequencing was performed on CD4+ or CD8+ T cells sorted from blood, taken in a trial of the OX40 agonist ivuxolimab. The chain has TRBV28 and TRBJ2-2, with 8 bases matching TRBD1. This sequence was found in an adult with an advanced solid tumor such as melanoma, head and neck, liver or kidney cancer. The CDR3 loop reads CAVPPRGHPGELFF. DNA of the CDR3: TGTGCCGTCCCCCCCAGGGGGCATCCCGGGGAGCTGTTTTTT. The complete variable domain, with remaining parts taken from reference TRBV28 and TRBJ2-2, reads DVKVTQSSRYLVKRTGEKVFLECVQDMDHENMFWYRQDPGLGLRLIYFSYDVKMKEKGDIPEGYSVSREKKERFSLILESASTNQTSMYLCAVPPRGHPGELFFGEGSRLTVL.